These T cell receptor beta chains were read from a single sample in a study of Ad26.COV2.S vaccination and SARS-CoV-2 variants. Profiled with immunoSEQ multiplex PCR; TCRdb holds only in-frame clones, not every one. There are around 400,000 clones in the sample; around 90% occur only once, and 9% to 15% lies in the top ten. The sequences come from peripheral blood, collected in a trial of Ad26.COV2.S vaccine versus placebo. All receptors derive from a person aged 18-60 years who received the Ad26.COV2.S COVID-19 vaccine or a placebo. CDR3s include the opening cysteine and the closing phenylalanine or tryptophan. Each record gives: V gene, D gene, clone size, J gene, CDR3 protein, CDR3 DNA. D genes are given only for firm matches. Size is omitted from some rows. Given values are once, few, many or a class for expanded clones.

TRBV18	TRBD1	NA	TRBJ2-5	CASSQGARETQYF	TGTGCCAGCTCGCAGGGGGCTAGGGAGACCCAGTACTTC
TRBV4-1	NA	few	TRBJ1-3	CASSRTATPSGNTIYF	TGCGCCAGCAGCCGGACGGCGACCCCCTCTGGAAACACCATATATTTT
TRBV7-2	NA	NA	TRBJ1-2	CASSPDKNYGYTF	TGTGCCAGCAGCCCGGACAAGAACTATGGCTACACCTTC
TRBV9	NA	NA	TRBJ1-5	CASKEVQPQHF	TGTGCCAGCAAGGAAGTTCAGCCCCAGCATTTT
TRBV10-3	TRBD2	NA	TRBJ2-7	CAISEGGSTGTSGRAIYEQYF	TGTGCCATCAGTGAGGGGGGATCAACCGGGACTAGCGGGAGGGCGATCTACGAGCAGTACTTC
TRBV28	NA	NA	TRBJ2-6	CASSLLGANVLTF	TGTGCCAGCAGTTTATTGGGGGCCAACGTCCTGACTTTC
TRBV5-4	TRBD1	NA	TRBJ2-5	CASSPGTGTRTPQETQYF	TGTGCCAGCAGCCCAGGGACAGGAACCCGTACACCTCAAGAGACCCAGTACTTC
TRBV25-1	TRBD2	NA	TRBJ2-1	CASSFGLAGVGLFF	TGTGCCAGCAGTTTCGGACTAGCGGGAGTAGGTTTGTTCTTC
TRBV19	NA	NA	TRBJ2-1	CASTLGVTGEQFF	TGTGCCAGTACCTTAGGGGTAACTGGTGAGCAGTTCTTC
TRBV18	NA	NA	TRBJ2-5	CASSPGTLQTQYF	TGTGCCAGCTCACCCGGGACTCTCCAGACCCAGTACTTC
TRBV5-1	TRBD2	NA	TRBJ2-7	CASNYLAGGGNEQYF	TGCGCCAGCAACTATTTAGCGGGAGGCGGAAACGAGCAGTACTTC
TRBV27	NA	NA	TRBJ1-5	CASPLCQPQHF	TGTGCCAGCCCCCTTTGTCAGCCCCAGCATTTT
TRBV5-5	NA	NA	TRBJ2-5	CASTVGQGDETQYF	TGTGCCAGCACCGTGGGGCAGGGAGACGAGACCCAGTACTTC
TRBV29-1	NA	NA	TRBJ1-1	CSGEPSDTEAFF	TGCAGCGGTGAGCCTTCGGACACTGAAGCTTTCTTT
TRBV10-1	NA	NA	TRBJ1-1	CASSESPRGATEAFF	TGCGCCAGCAGTGAGTCTCCCAGGGGAGCCACTGAAGCTTTCTTT
TRBV21-1	NA	NA	TRBJ2-3	CASSKSTGPGAPDTQYF	TGTGCCAGCAGCAAATCGACAGGGCCAGGGGCCCCAGATACGCAGTATTTT
TRBV6-1	NA	NA	TRBJ2-5	CASSEQPVPETQYF	TGTGCCAGCAGTGAACAGCCCGTCCCAGAGACCCAGTACTTC
TRBV29-1	TRBD2	NA	TRBJ2-6	CSVARGGVPSGANVLTF	TGCAGCGTTGCGAGGGGAGGGGTCCCCTCTGGGGCCAACGTCCTGACTTTC
TRBV5-4	TRBD2	NA	TRBJ2-1	CASSVPGLAGYNEQFF	TGTGCCAGCAGCGTACCGGGACTAGCGGGATACAATGAGCAGTTCTTC
TRBV19	NA	NA	TRBJ1-1	CASSRGGAEAFF	TGTGCCAGTAGTCGGGGAGGCGCTGAAGCTTTCTTT
TRBV5-1	NA	NA	TRBJ2-1	CASSLAGGSGEQFF	TGCGCCAGCAGCTTGGCGGGGGGCTCGGGTGAGCAGTTCTTC
TRBV18	TRBD1	once	TRBJ1-6	CASSPGQGNSPLHF	TGTGCCAGCTCACCCGGACAGGGAAATTCACCCCTCCACTTT
TRBV12-3/TRBV12-4	NA	NA	TRBJ1-4	CASSFVPEKLFF	TGTGCCAGCAGTTTCGTTCCTGAAAAACTGTTTTTT
TRBV4-3	NA	NA	TRBJ1-3	CASSQGDGGGNTIYF	TGCGCCAGCAGCCAAGGGGACGGTGGTGGAAACACCATATATTTT
TRBV5-6	NA	NA	TRBJ1-3	CASSLRVTGNTIYF	TGTGCCAGCAGCCTCAGGGTCACGGGAAACACCATATATTTT